A single sample is the source of the 13 T cell receptor beta chains below, sequenced in a study of blood T cell repertoires in COVID-19. The protocol was immunoSEQ multiplex PCR, while the TCRdb copy is restricted to in-frame clones and leaves out a portion. The table includes hundreds of thousands of clones, approximately 85% detected once. Material for sequencing was PBMCs or T cells enriched from blood (not recorded which). The receptors come from a woman aged 45 to 65 with acute COVID-19.

The chain is built from TRBV12-3 or TRBV12-4 and TRBJ2-1; D is unclear. The germline V and J ends were trimmed by 2 bases and 4 bases, with 6 bases remaining between them. The CDR3 runs to 13 residues. In DNA form, the CDR3 reads TGTGCCAGCAGTTTAAACGGGTACAATGAGCAGTTCTTC. As protein: CASSLNGYNEQFF.

This chain connects TRBV18 to TRBJ1-2; D is perhaps TRBD1 (5 bases). The CDR3 totals 14 residues. Germline V gives CDR1 KGHSH, CDR2 LQKENI. V gave up 3 bases and J gave up 6 bases, with 14 bases separating them. CDR3 sequence: CASSPRGEDNGYTF. For the CDR3, the DNA is TGTGCCAGCTCACCCAGAGGGGAGGACAATGGCTACACCTTC.

The chain employs TRBV5-1 and TRBJ1-2; perhaps TRBD1 as D (6 bases). Germline V gene sequence: CDR1 SGHRS, CDR2 YFSETQ. V was cut by 2 bases and J by 1 base, with 9 bases left in between. The CDR3 length is 14 residues. CDR3 DNA: TGCGCCAGCAGCTTTTCGGACAGTAACTATGGCTACACCTTC. This translates into CASSFSDSNYGYTF.

The J gene is TRBJ1-2, the V gene TRBV18, with 9 bases that match TRBD1. After removal of 4 bases from V and 1 base from J, the junction contained 4 bases not matched to a gene. The germline gives CDR1 KGHSH, CDR2 LQKENI. This CDR3 contains 15 residues. The CDR3 nucleotides are TGTGCCAGCTCACTGGGACAGGGACTTAACTATGGCTACACCTTC. This codes for CASSLGQGLNYGYTF.

The chain links TRBV5-1 to TRBJ1-2, with D tentatively TRBD1 (6 bases). V lost 0 bases to trimming and J lost 2 bases, with 11 bases between them. This CDR3 has 15 residues. Germline CDR1 SGHRS, CDR2 YFSETQ. This CDR3 is CASSLGMTGNYGYTF. Written as DNA, the CDR3 is TGCGCCAGCAGCTTGGGAATGACAGGAAACTATGGCTACACCTTC.

The chain joins TRBV30 to TRBJ1-3; no clear D gene. Germline V gives CDR1 GTSNPN, CDR2 SVGIG (reference sequence). This CDR3 has 12 amino acids. V lost 2 bases, J lost 4 bases, and 6 bases lay in between. CDR3 nucleotides: TGTGCCTGGAGTCCCCAGGGAAACACCATATATTTT. The encoded protein is CAWSPQGNTIYF.

The V call is TRBV7-2, the J call TRBJ2-3; 15 bases match TRBD2. The CDR3 has 18 amino acids. The germline V gene encodes CDR1 SGHTA and CDR2 FQGNSA. Trimming cost V 3 bases and J 4 bases; bases outside gene matches: 8. CDR3 protein: CASSFRTSGGATADTQYF. The CDR3 DNA reads TGTGCCAGCAGCTTTCGGACTAGCGGGGGGGCAACTGCAGATACGCAGTATTTT.

This clone was counted once. The chain uses TRBV5-1 and TRBJ2-7; D ambiguous. The CDR3 has 14 amino acids. V was cut by 0 bases and J by 4 bases, with 11 bases left in between. Germline CDR1 SGHRS, CDR2 YFSETQ. The CDR3 loop reads CASSLDGRVYEQYF. The CDR3 bases are TGCGCCAGCAGCTTGGATGGTAGAGTTTACGAGCAGTACTTC.

The rearrangement uses TRBV24-1 and TRBJ2-2, with TRBD2 matching over 7 bases. Germline assignment: CDR1 KGHDR and CDR2 SFDVKD. After removal of 4 bases from V and 4 bases from J, the junction contained 8 bases not matched to a gene. The CDR3 loop spans 16 amino acids. The CDR3 loop is CATSDPQGEGTGELFF. The CDR3 bases are TGTGCCACCAGTGACCCCCAAGGGGAGGGCACCGGGGAGCTGTTTTTT.

This chain links TRBV5-4 with TRBJ1-1; a possible D gene is TRBD1 (5 bases). The length of the CDR3 is 15 residues. CDR1 and CDR2 (germline): SGHNT, YYREEE (reference sequence). Trimming left V 0 bases short and J 6 bases short, with 15 bases between. The CDR3 here is CASSLAGGGYSEAFF. CDR3 DNA sequence: TGTGCCAGCAGCTTGGCGGGGGGGGGTTATTCTGAAGCTTTCTTT.

This sequence joins TRBV7-8 and TRBJ2-7, with 9 bases matching TRBD1. Per the germline V gene, CDR1 is SGHVS and CDR2 is FQNEAQ. With V trimmed by 5 bases and J by 3 bases, 11 bases remained unmatched. CDR3 length equals 16 residues. CDR3 sequence: CASSLLQGAALYEQYF. CDR3 DNA: TGTGCCAGCAGCCTATTACAGGGGGCCGCGCTCTACGAGCAGTACTTC.

This chain links TRBV19 with TRBJ1-2; D not resolved. Trimming removed 7 bases at V and 8 bases at J, with 11 bases between. This CDR3 spans 11 amino acids. The V gene's germline CDR1 is LNHDA and CDR2 SQIVND (reference sequence). The CDR3 loop is CASTSSGGYTF. The CDR3, as DNA: TGTGCCAGTACCTCCTCGGGGGGCTACACCTTC.

This CDR3 is CASSVGGDSHTGELFF. The CDR3 nucleotides read TGTGCCAGCTCAGTTGGAGGGGACAGCCACACCGGGGAGCTGTTTTTT. The gene calls are TRBV18 and TRBJ2-2, with D possibly TRBD1 on 7 matching bases. The germline V and J ends were trimmed by 5 bases and 3 bases, with 16 bases remaining between them. This CDR3 is 16 amino acids long. The germline V gene has CDR1 KGHSH and CDR2 LQKENI.